The 31 T cell receptor beta chains in this list originate from one sample, sequenced in a study of cytomegalovirus exposure and HLA in healthy donors. Primers included in the PCR were 60 Vbeta and 13 Jbeta primers. The repertoire was sequenced with immunoSEQ multiplex PCR; TCRdb's copy has only in-frame clones and lacks some. The sample records some 150,000 clones, roughly 80% being singletons. Sequenced material: PBMCs. These receptors all come from a man aged 35-49 years in good health and CMV-seropositive.

The chain uses TRBV20-1 and TRBJ1-2, with D hard to call. V lost 6 bases to trimming and J lost 14 bases, with 19 bases between them. The CDR3 consists of 11 residues. In germline, CDR1 is DFQATT, CDR2 SNEGSKA (reference sequence). Written as DNA, the CDR3 is TGCAGTGCCCCCCCAGACATTTCGTGGACCTTC. Protein: CSAPPDISWTF.

The gene calls are TRBV29-1 and TRBJ2-4, with D maybe TRBD2 (5 bases). This CDR3 spans 13 amino acids. The germline CDR1 and CDR2 sequences are SQVTM and ANQGSEA. V was trimmed by 2 bases and J by 1 base, leaving 6 bases between them. The CDR3 loop reads CSVEREAKNIQYF. In DNA, the CDR3 is TGCAGCGTTGAAAGGGAGGCCAAAAACATTCAGTACTTC. Full variable domain (rest looked up from reference TRBV29-1 and TRBJ2-4): SAVISQKPSRDICQRGTSLTIQCQVDSQVTMMFWYRQQPGQSLTLIATANQGSEATYESGFVIDKFPISRPNLTFSTLTVSNMSPEDSSIYLCSVEREAKNIQYFGAGTRLSVL.

This clone has only one observation. This sequence joins TRBV19 and TRBJ2-5; possible D gene TRBD1, 6 bases. The better agreement between TRBJ2-7 and the DNA end casts doubt on the J call. Germline-derived CDR1 and CDR2 are LNHDA and SQIVND (reference sequence). The CDR3 contains 14 residues. The DNA of the CDR3 is TGTGCCAGTAGTATATCGGGCAGGGGCTTCGAGCAGTACTTC. Translation gives CASSISGRGFEQYF.

This chain links TRBV27 with TRBJ2-3; D perhaps matches TRBD1 (5 bases). V shed 6 bases and J shed 4 bases, with 11 bases lying between them. CDR1 is MNHEY, CDR2 SMNVEV, per germline (reference sequence). The CDR3 is 13 residues long. The CDR3 sequence is CASRLQGADTQYF. CDR3 nucleotide sequence: TGTGCCAGCAGATTGCAGGGCGCAGATACGCAGTATTTT.

There are a few counts of this clone. V usage is TRBV6-6 and J usage is TRBJ1-5; 9 nucleotides match TRBD1. Germline-derived CDR1 and CDR2 are MNHNY and SVGAGI (reference sequence). V lost 6 bases to trimming and J lost 0 bases; unmatched junction nucleotides: 3. This CDR3 comprises 15 residues. The CDR3: CASRGQGSSNQPQHF. CDR3 bases: TGTGCCAGCAGAGGACAGGGGAGTAGCAATCAGCCCCAGCATTTT.

The chain uses TRBV11-2 and TRBJ1-6; D may be TRBD1 (5 bases). The CDR3 contains 14 residues. Germline V CDR1 and CDR2: SGHAT, FQNNGV. Trimming cost V 0 bases and J 9 bases, with 9 bases left between them. This chain's CDR3 is CASSLELRGSPLHF. DNA of the CDR3: TGTGCCAGCAGCTTAGAACTAAGGGGTTCACCCCTCCACTTT.

V is TRBV14 and J is TRBJ1-2; 7 bases fit TRBD1. From germline, CDR1 is SGHDN and CDR2 FVKESK. The CDR3 covers 14 residues. With V trimmed by 4 bases and J by 6 bases, 8 bases remained unmatched. The CDR3 DNA is TGTGCCAGCAGCCTGGGACAGTACGCGAATGGCTACACCTTC. It encodes CASSLGQYANGYTF. Filled out from reference TRBV14 and TRBJ1-2, the complete variable domain reads EAGVTQFPSHSVIEKGQTVTLRCDPISGHDNLYWYRRVMGKEIKFLLHFVKESKQDESGMPNNRFLAERTGGTYSTLKVQPAELEDSGVYFCASSLGQYANGYTFGSGTRLTVV.

The V gene is TRBV27, the J gene TRBJ2-1; D perhaps matches TRBD2 (6 bases). Deletions cut 5 bases from V and 8 bases from J, with 13 bases between. This CDR3 comprises 13 residues. Germline CDR1 and CDR2: MNHEY and SMNVEV (reference sequence). The CDR3 protein is CASSPRLVYEQFF. The CDR3 nucleotides are TGTGCCAGCAGTCCCCGACTAGTCTATGAGCAGTTCTTC.

The chain carries TRBV19 and TRBJ2-7, with D perhaps matching TRBD1 (5 bases). CDR3 length equals 14 residues. Germline CDR1 LNHDA, CDR2 SQIVND (reference sequence). Trimming removed 1 base at V and 2 bases at J, with 9 bases between. In nucleotides, the CDR3 is TGTGCCAGTAGTATAGGGACATCAACCTACGAGCAGTACTTC. Protein: CASSIGTSTYEQYF.

The chain carries TRBV5-5 and TRBJ2-3, with TRBD2 matching 7 bases. Per the germline V gene, CDR1 is SGHKS and CDR2 is YYEKEE (reference sequence). The length of the CDR3 is 14 residues. V gave up 4 bases and J gave up 2 bases; unmatched junction bases: 4. The CDR3 is CASSRTSDTDTQYF. CDR3 DNA: TGTGCCAGCAGCCGAACTAGCGACACAGATACGCAGTATTTT.

The gene calls are TRBV7-9 and TRBJ1-4; 9 bases match TRBD1. The V and J ends lost 5 bases and 8 bases, in that order; junction bases with no gene match: 9. Germline CDR1 reads SEHNR; CDR2 reads FQNEAQ (reference sequence). The length of the CDR3 is 15 residues. In nucleotides, the CDR3 is TGTGCCAGCAGCGCCCGGGGGACAGGGTTCGAAAAACTGTTTTTT. It yields the protein CASSARGTGFEKLFF.

The V call is TRBV7-8, the J call TRBJ1-2; no clear D gene. From germline, CDR1 is SGHVS and CDR2 FQNEAQ. V shed 4 bases and J shed 4 bases, with 7 bases lying between them. The CDR3 extends over 12 amino acids. As DNA, the CDR3 is TGTGCCAGCAGCTGGCGGGGCTATGGCTACACCTTC. This encodes CASSWRGYGYTF. Complete variable domain (other parts from reference TRBV7-8 and TRBJ1-2): GAGVSQSPRYKVAKRGQDVALRCDPISGHVSLFWYQQALGQGPEFLTYFQNEAQLDKSGLPSDRFFAERPEGSVSTLKIQRTQQEDSAVYLCASSWRGYGYTFGSGTRLTVV.

Concerning this clone itself: A read error may produce the germline difference seen at one junction end. The chain employs TRBV27 and TRBJ2-7, with 7 bases matching TRBD1. From germline, CDR1 is MNHEY and CDR2 SMNVEV (reference sequence). The CDR3 covers 13 residues. In DNA, the CDR3 is TGTGCCAGCGGACCAACAGGGGCCGTCCCCCCTAACTTC. It codes for CASGPTGAVPPNF.

This chain links TRBV2 with TRBJ2-1; tentatively, D is TRBD2 (6 bases). This CDR3 comprises 15 residues. CDR1 and CDR2 (germline): SNHLY, FYNNEI. Trimming took 4 bases from V and 0 from J, leaving 10 bases between them. The CDR3 nucleotides read TGTGCCAGCAGTGCGGCGGGAAGCTCCTACAATGAGCAGTTCTTC. Translation gives CASSAAGSSYNEQFF. The whole variable domain, filled in from reference TRBV2 and TRBJ2-1, reads EPEVTQTPSHQVTQMGQEVILRCVPISNHLYFYWYRQILGQKVEFLVSFYNNEISEKSEIFDDQFSVERPDGSNFTLKIRSTKLEDSAMYFCASSAAGSSYNEQFFGPGTRLTVL.

The chain links TRBV27 to TRBJ2-2; D is unclear. CDR1 and CDR2 (germline): MNHEY, SMNVEV (reference sequence). Trimming cost V 5 bases and J 3 bases, with 10 bases left between them. The CDR3 runs to 14 residues. The CDR3 protein is CASSDIGYTGELFF. Here the CDR3 DNA reads TGTGCCAGCAGTGACATCGGATACACCGGGGAGCTGTTTTTT.

The chain combines TRBV18 with TRBJ2-1, with D possibly TRBD2 on 5 matching bases. Germline CDR1 and CDR2: KGHSH and LQKENI. The CDR3 is made up of 14 amino acids. V lost 0 bases and J 4 bases, leaving 7 bases between the germline ends. Written as DNA, the CDR3 is TGTGCCAGCTCACCACCCAGCGGTTACAATGAGCAGTTCTTC. This gives the protein CASSPPSGYNEQFF.

The chain recombines TRBV6-6 with TRBJ2-5, with 9 bases aligning to TRBD2. The germline gives CDR1 MNHNY, CDR2 SVGAGI (reference sequence). The CDR3 runs to 15 residues. With V trimmed by 2 bases and J by 5 bases, 6 bases remained unmatched. CDR3 DNA: TGTGCCAGCAGTTACACCGATAGCGGGAGCGAGACCCAGTACTTC. Protein: CASSYTDSGSETQYF.

The gene calls are TRBV7-2 and TRBJ2-7, with D tentatively TRBD2 (7 bases). The CDR3 totals 14 residues. Germline V gene lookup returns CDR1 SGHTA and CDR2 FQGNSA. The ends were cut back, 5 bases at V and 11 bases at J, with 22 bases in the middle. The CDR3 spells CASSLGGTNFPKYF. The DNA for the CDR3 is TGTGCCAGCAGCCTAGGGGGGACTAACTTTCCAAAGTACTTC.

CDR3 protein: CASSQTGFGNNQPQHF. DNA for the CDR3: TGTGCCAGCAGCCAGACGGGGTTTGGTAACAATCAGCCCCAGCATTTT. The chain recombines TRBV5-6 with TRBJ1-5; D call uncertain. Per germline, CDR1 SGHDT and CDR2 YYEEEE. The CDR3 extends over 16 amino acids. V shed 4 bases and J shed 3 bases, with 17 bases lying between them.

J is TRBJ1-5 and V is TRBV6-5; D is ambiguous. This CDR3 comprises 14 residues. Germline values: CDR1 MNHEY, CDR2 SVGAGI. The V end was cut by 6 bases, the J end by 7 bases, with 16 bases between. The CDR3 DNA reads as TGTGCCAGCAGGACACGAGCAAGTTCCCAGCCCCAGCATTTT. Encoded protein: CASRTRASSQPQHF.

V and J are TRBV28 and TRBJ2-1, with 14 bases matching TRBD2. CDR3 size: 16 residues. Germline V gives CDR1 MDHEN, CDR2 SYDVKM. V trimming: 4 bases; J trimming: 7 bases; junction bases outside the gene matches: 6. The CDR3 here is CASSSAGTSGRNEQFF. CDR3 in DNA: TGTGCCAGCAGTTCCGCCGGGACTAGCGGGAGAAATGAGCAGTTCTTC.

The rearrangement joins TRBV25-1 to TRBJ1-6; D might be TRBD1 (6 bases). In germline, CDR1 is MGHDK, CDR2 SYGVNS. The CDR3 has 13 amino acids. Trimming removed 4 bases at V and 10 bases at J, with 11 bases between. The CDR3 is CASSGTGRSPLHF. The CDR3, as DNA: TGTGCCAGCAGTGGTACAGGGAGATCACCCCTCCACTTT.

V usage is TRBV21-1 and J usage is TRBJ2-1; the table's TRBD2 call for D was not verified on the DNA. TRBV21-1 is a listed pseudogene. The CDR3 runs 16 residues. The CDR3 region is CASSPGDWRGYNEQFF. CDR3 in DNA: TGTGCCAGCAGCCCCGGGGACTGGAGGGGCTACAATGAGCAGTTCTTC.

The chain is built from TRBV27 and TRBJ1-1; no clear D. Trimming cost V 5 bases and J 1 base, with 11 bases left between them. The germline V gene encodes CDR1 MNHEY and CDR2 SMNVEV (reference sequence). CDR3 length: 14 amino acids. CDR3 loop: CASSTKGGNTEAFF. CDR3 nucleotide sequence: TGTGCCAGCAGTACGAAAGGAGGGAACACTGAAGCTTTCTTT.

V is TRBV11-1 and J is TRBJ2-7; maybe TRBD1 (6 bases). V shed 5 bases and J shed 4 bases, with 18 bases lying between them. The CDR3 contains 15 residues. Germline V gene sequence: CDR1 SGHAT, CDR2 FQDESV (reference sequence). CDR3 sequence: CASSVLNEQGYEQYF. The DNA of the CDR3 is TGTGCCAGCAGCGTCCTAAATGAACAGGGTTACGAGCAGTACTTC.

This chain joins TRBV5-1 and TRBJ2-3, with D hard to call. Germline V gives CDR1 SGHRS, CDR2 YFSETQ. CDR3 length: 14 residues. V dropped 4 bases and J dropped 3 bases, with 12 bases sitting between them. The CDR3 is CASSLPGPTDTQYF. The CDR3 nucleotides are TGCGCCAGCAGCCTCCCTGGGCCTACAGATACGCAGTATTTT.

The chain joins TRBV5-6 to TRBJ1-2; D is unclear. Deletions cut 1 base from V and 0 bases from J, with 10 bases between. This CDR3 is built from 15 residues. Looked up from germline, CDR1 is SGHDT and CDR2 is YYEEEE. DNA of the CDR3: TGTGCCAGCAGCTTGTGGGCAGGTTCTAACTATGGCTACACCTTC. Translating it yields CASSLWAGSNYGYTF.

V and J are TRBV11-1 and TRBJ2-5; 8 nucleotides line up with TRBD1. Germline CDR1 and CDR2: SGHAT and FQDESV (reference sequence). The J segment lost 7 bases and the V segment lost 1 base, leaving 11 bases of the junction unmatched. This CDR3 comprises 16 residues. CDR3 loop: CASSLVGDRRKTTQYF. CDR3 coding DNA: TGTGCCAGCAGCTTAGTTGGGGACAGGAGGAAGACGACCCAGTACTTC.

This chain's CDR3 is CASSQDRNLRDTTYEQYF. The CDR3 nucleotides read TGCGCCAGCAGCCAAGATAGGAACCTAAGGGACACTACCTACGAGCAGTACTTC. V gene TRBV4-1 combines with J gene TRBJ2-7; perhaps TRBD1 as D (6 bases). Trimming took off 0 bases at V and 2 bases at J, with 20 bases between the two ends. CDR3 length equals 18 residues. CDR1 and CDR2 from the germline V gene are MGHRA and YSYEKL.

V is TRBV28 and J is TRBJ2-7, with D tentatively TRBD2 (6 bases). V was pared by 3 bases and J by 1 base, with 10 bases between. Germline V gene data show CDR1 as MDHEN and CDR2 as SYDVKM. The CDR3 is 14 residues long. The CDR3 nucleotides are TGTGCCAGCAGTTTGCCGGGAGCGTCCTACGAGCAGTACTTC. It translates to CASSLPGASYEQYF.

This clone was seen only a few times. The genes are TRBV30 and TRBJ2-1; TRBD2 aligns across 8 bases. Germline V gene lookup returns CDR1 GTSNPN and CDR2 SVGIG (reference sequence). Trimming removed 4 bases from V and 0 bases from J; junction bases left unmatched: 8. The CDR3 length is 16 residues. CDR3 nucleotide sequence: TGTGCCTGGACTGAAGGGACTAGTAGCTCCTACAATGAGCAGTTCTTC. Amino acid sequence: CAWTEGTSSSYNEQFF.